This TCR beta chain was found in a study of T-cell memory formation after mild COVID-19. Study as a whole: The study found TCR clusters largely donor specific. Whole-study results and caveats: Clones shrinking from day 15 to 85 showed even CD4/CD8 mixes; later expanders tilted CD4+. Within pre-infection memory, some responding clones were found, suggesting cross-reactive memory joined.

This CDR3 has 13 amino acids. Germline V gives CDR1 MNHEY, CDR2 SVGEGT. V was clipped by 0 bases and J by 2 bases, with 4 bases between them. Comment on this clonotype: The antigen is unknown.

TCRdb processed the 5' RACE reads anew with MiXCR; each CDR3 protein has one entry. The sample consists of around 320,000 distinct CDR3 sequences, 13% to 15% of them appearing once. Sequencing was done on a sample of PBMCs or a T cell subset sorted from them (not recorded which). The receptor's source is a man aged 18 to 30 who had mild COVID-19 (a few samples of this study predate the infection). Cell type and time point are not known. The gene calls are TRBV6-2 or TRBV6-3 and TRBJ1-1, with D unresolved. CDR3 DNA: TGTGCCAGCAGTTACTCAGATAACACTGAAGCTTTCTTT. It yields the protein CASSYSDNTEAFF.